Detailed here is one TCR beta chain. As yet, its antigen is unknown. The approximately 120-subject validation cohort, separate from the 666-subject first cohort, included the donors. This entry belongs to a study of cytomegalovirus exposure and HLA in healthy donors. Study results and caveats: The CMV antigen specificity of a few CMV-associated chains was confirmed through in vitro analysis. The study recorded around 160 TCR beta chains that were cytomegalovirus-associated.

The CDR3 runs to 13 residues. Per the germline V gene, CDR1 is SNHLY and CDR2 is FYNNEI. Trimming cost V 7 bases and J 4 bases, with 13 bases left between them. Clones were read by immunoSEQ multiplex PCR, and TCRdb kept only the in-frame ones, dropping some. The profile shows 120,000 or so clones, roughly 89% of them singletons. V usage is TRBV2 and J usage is TRBJ1-1; D unresolved. The sequence derives from a woman aged 18 to 35 in good health and CMV-seronegative. The sample was PBMCs. CDR3: CASNREGSTEAFF. The CDR3, as DNA: TGTGCCAGCAATCGGGAAGGAAGCACTGAAGCTTTCTTT.